What follows describes a single T cell receptor beta chain. Which antigen it targets is not known. Base qualities are missing; no much larger clone stands one base away. The CDR3 contains 14 residues, cysteine and phenylalanine counted. The DNA shown is the 42-base CDR3, in frame from base 1. CDR1 and CDR2, per the germline V gene, are SGHRS and YFSETQ. V lost 7 bases and J lost 5 bases, and the count of bases not matched to a germline gene is 10. TCRbeta CDR3 regions were amplified from genomic DNA using the immunoSEQ Assay, a bias-controlled multiplex PCR. Turning to the authors' computational methods: Nucleated cell counts per sample were estimated from amplification of reference gene primers within the assay. Sequence reads were collapsed and filtered to measure the absolute abundance of every unique TCRbeta CDR3 rearrangement. Productive Simpson clonality was computed per sample as the square root of Simpson's diversity index over productive rearrangements. The source is immuneACCESS, and TCRdb retained only in-frame sequences with V and J called. Part of the clones is not carried over; for the studies checked, unresolved V genes explain less than half of this, and the remainder is unexplained. V and J calls and clone size are as listed in that table; D and trimming were resolved from the DNA. Across this sample there are about 150,000 clones, with about four fifths seen only once. Roughly 3% of the sample belongs to the ten largest clones.

Whole blood was collected in K2EDTA tubes by collaborating institutions according to the institutions' own protocols. For TCRbeta analysis, collaborators shipped samples as frozen whole blood, isolated PBMCs, or DNA extracted from either of those sample types. This entry comes from a study of blood T cell repertoires in COVID-19 (dated by TCRdb to about 2020). Broadly, across the study: Samples from collaborators originated in the United States, Italy and Spain and spanned both the acute and convalescent phases of COVID-19. The samples were drawn from two sources: the first 160 participants of the ongoing ImmuneRACE study, and fewer than 1,500 subjects contributed by 6 global collaborators. Where available, HLA class I and class II types were obtained from metadata supplied by the sample provider rather than from assay-based typing. A de-identified subject ID, COVID-19 status, age in years and sex were almost always included in the sample metadata. The dataset comprised deeply sampled blood TCRbeta repertoires from subjects exposed to, actively infected with, or recovered from COVID-19. The prospective study material was composed of cDNA or gDNA derived from T cells, B-cell-depleted T cells, or PBMCs. The repertoires were released in a freely available public database intended as a resource for research on the immune response to SARS-CoV-2.

Overall results and qualifications from the work: The amount of clinical and demographic metadata varied by source and participant and was provided uncurated.

The material sequenced was peripheral blood. The sequence links TRBV5-1 to TRBJ2-5; 8 middle bases align to TRBD2. The source of this sequence is a woman aged 80 or over with acute or convalescent COVID-19. In nucleotides, the sequence is TGCGCCAGCTCAAGGCGGGGGGAAATGGAGACCCAGTACTTC. It codes for CASSRRGEMETQYF.